Each of the 8 T cell receptor beta chains below was sequenced from the same sample in a study of T cells in women clearing cervical HPV infection. The repertoire was sequenced with immunoSEQ multiplex PCR; TCRdb's copy has only in-frame clones and lacks some. The specimen's table records roughly 13,000 clones. Sequences were obtained from blood buffy coat. Every receptor here comes from a woman between 18 and 75 years old with a cervical HPV16 infection that either progressed to CIN3+ or cleared (not recorded which).

A remark on this clone: With the read ending 3 residues before the CDR3 end, the germline J gene is used to fill in that end. The chain recombines TRBV7-9 with TRBJ1-1; D is unclear. The CDR3 is 14 residues long. Trimming shortened V by 7 bases and J by 1 base, and 13 bases separated the two germline ends. Germline V lookup: CDR1 SEHNR, CDR2 FQNEAQ (reference sequence). CDR3 region: CASTFPNKNTEAFF. Partial CDR3 DNA: TGTGCCAGCACCTTCCCGAACAAGAACACTGAA.

Of note for this clone: The read terminates 3 residues before the CDR3 end, so the remaining end is supplied by the germline J gene. The chain uses TRBV29-1 and TRBJ1-2, with a weak D call TRBD1 (5 bases). The V gene's germline CDR1 is SQVTM and CDR2 ANQGSEA. Trimming took off 7 bases at V and 7 bases at J, with 19 bases between the two ends. The length of the CDR3 is 13 residues. Incomplete CDR3 DNA: TGCAGCGCTCTCATCCCCGAGGGGTCTGGC. This encodes CSALIPEGSG. The CDR3 in full is CSALIPEGSGYTF.

Regarding this clone: The read terminates 3 residues ahead of where the CDR3 ends, so the germline J gene completes it. The rearrangement joins TRBV10-3 to TRBJ1-1; 7 bases are a match to TRBD1. The CDR3 loop spans 14 amino acids. V lost 7 bases and J lost 3; bases outside the gene matches: 8. Germline values: CDR1 ENHRY, CDR2 SYGVKD. The CDR3 protein is CAITEGQAYTEAFF. The part of the CDR3 DNA that was read is TGTGCCATCACCGAAGGACAGGCTTACACTGAA.

A remark on this clone: The read ends 3 residues before the CDR3 terminus; that terminus is restored from the germline J gene. The chain is built from TRBV5-6 and TRBJ2-3; a weak D match, TRBD1 (6 bases). The CDR3 has 14 amino acids. Germline CDR1 reads SGHDT; CDR2 reads YYEEEE. This CDR3 is CASSLGQVQETQYF. The CDR3 bases that were read are TGTGCCAGCAGCTTGGGACAGGTACAAGAGACG.

About this clone: The CDR3 extends 3 residues past the end of the read, so its final part is completed from the germline J gene. The J gene is TRBJ1-4, the V gene TRBV5-1; TRBD1 matches 9 bases. V lost 4 bases, J lost 4 bases, and 5 bases stayed unmatched. CDR3 length: 15 residues. Germline V gene data show CDR1 as SGHRS and CDR2 as YFSETQ. The chain's CDR3 is CASSPRGQGNEKLFF. CDR3 bases read: TGCGCCAGCAGCCCGAGGGGACAGGGTAATGAAAAA.

Details on this clone: Sequencing ends 3 residues short of the CDR3 end; the germline J gene provides the rest. This chain links TRBV6-2 or TRBV6-3 with TRBJ1-2, with 8 bases fitting TRBD1. Germline V gene sequence: CDR1 MNHEY, CDR2 SVGEGT. This CDR3 has 15 amino acids. CDR3: CASADRDRRPYDYTF. CDR3 DNA (partial): TGTGCCAGCGCTGACCGGGACAGGCGCCCCTACGAC.

With respect to this clone: The sequenced fragment ends 3 residues before the CDR3 boundary, so the rest is inferred from the germline J gene. The chain combines TRBV29-1 with TRBJ2-3, with D perhaps matching TRBD1 or TRBD2 (6 bases each). CDR1 is SQVTM, CDR2 ANQGSEA, per germline. V was trimmed by 8 bases and J by 1 base, leaving 13 bases between them. The CDR3 is 13 residues long. CDR3 loop: CSIAEGGTDTQYF. The CDR3 DNA, read in part, is TGCAGCATTGCGGAGGGGGGCACAGATACG.

On this clone: The CDR3 goes on 3 residues after the read ends, and that part is filled in from the germline J gene. V and J are TRBV19 and TRBJ1-5, with 7 bases that match TRBD1. After removal of 4 bases from V and 4 bases from J, the junction contained 10 bases not matched to a gene. This CDR3 region has 16 residues. CDR1 LNHDA and CDR2 SQIVND come from the germline V gene (reference sequence). The CDR3 loop reads CASSTRDSRSNQPQHF. The part of the CDR3 DNA that was read is TGTGCCAGTAGTACCCGGGACAGTCGGTCGAATCAGCCC.